Below are 10 T cell receptor beta chains sequenced from a single sample in a study of blood T cell repertoires in COVID-19. The repertoire was sequenced with immunoSEQ multiplex PCR; TCRdb's copy has only in-frame clones and lacks some. The profile covers some 250,000 clones, with roughly nine tenths appearing a single time and 1.2% taken by the ten largest. Input material: PBMCs or T cells enriched from blood (not recorded which). The receptors here all came from a human donor in a cohort exposed to, infected with or recovered from COVID-19 (not recorded which). The donor label of this sample is uncertain.

This clone occurred a few times. The chain employs TRBV3-1 (or the pseudogene TRBV3-2) and TRBJ1-1, with D maybe TRBD1 (5 bases). Germline CDR1 reads LGHDT; CDR2 reads YNNKEL (reference sequence). The length of the CDR3 is 14 residues. Trimming removed 4 bases from V and 0 bases from J, with 9 bases in between. Here the CDR3 reads CASSRQLMNTEAFF. The CDR3 DNA reads as TGTGCCAGCAGCCGACAGCTAATGAACACTGAAGCTTTCTTT.

The V gene is TRBV4-3, the J gene TRBJ2-4, with 9 bases aligning to TRBD2. The junction had 1 base not matched to a gene; V was cut back by 2 bases and J by 2 bases. CDR1 is LGHNA, CDR2 YSLEER, per germline. CDR3 length: 15 residues. The CDR3 DNA reads TGCGCCAGCAGCCAAAGCGGGGGGCCCAAAAACATTCAGTACTTC. Protein product: CASSQSGGPKNIQYF.

This clone was detected only once. The chain links TRBV18 to TRBJ2-5; TRBD1 might be the D (6 bases). Germline assignment: CDR1 KGHSH and CDR2 LQKENI. With 3 bases removed from V and 2 bases from J, the gap between germline ends came to 19 bases. This CDR3 region has 17 residues. The CDR3: CASSPGARTASQETQYF. The CDR3, as DNA: TGTGCCAGCTCACCTGGGGCCAGGACAGCCTCTCAAGAGACCCAGTACTTC. The whole variable domain, filled in from reference TRBV18 and TRBJ2-5, reads NAGVMQNPRHLVRRRGQEARLRCSPMKGHSHVYWYRQLPEEGLKFMVYLQKENIIDESGMPKERFSAEFPKEGPSILRIQQVVRGDSAAYFCASSPGARTASQETQYFGPGTRLLVL.

The chain links TRBV4-1 to TRBJ2-1, with 14 bases fitting TRBD2. Per the germline V gene, CDR1 is MGHRA and CDR2 is YSYEKL. V lost 4 bases to trimming and J lost 8 bases; unmatched junction nucleotides: 7. This CDR3 has 16 amino acids. CDR3 in amino acids: CASSPLGLAGGHEQFF. The CDR3, as DNA: TGCGCCAGCAGCCCACTCGGACTAGCGGGGGGCCATGAGCAGTTCTTC.

The chain is built from TRBV9 and TRBJ2-3; 9 bases match TRBD1. J was trimmed by 0 bases and V by 5 bases; bases with no gene match: 4. This CDR3 is 15 amino acids long. Germline CDR1 is SGDLS and CDR2 is YYNGEE. The CDR3 coding sequence is TGTGCCAGCAGAAGGGGGACAGGGAGCACAGATACGCAGTATTTT. Protein: CASRRGTGSTDTQYF.

The chain uses TRBV5-1 and TRBJ1-5, with 7 bases that match TRBD1. The CDR3 totals 13 residues. J was trimmed by 7 bases and V by 0 bases; bases with no gene match: 1. Germline V gene data show CDR1 as SGHRS and CDR2 as YFSETQ. The CDR3 DNA follows: TGCGCCAGCAGCTTGGGACAGGGACAGCCCCAGCATTTT. It codes for CASSLGQGQPQHF.

The chain couples TRBV4-1 to TRBJ2-2; 7 bases match TRBD2. Germline lookup yields CDR1 MGHRA and CDR2 YSYEKL. The length of the CDR3 is 15 residues. V was clipped by 2 bases and J by 6 bases; unmatched bases: 6. Here the CDR3 DNA reads TGCGCCAGCAGCCAATTAAAGGGAGGGCCCGGGGAGCTGTTTTTT. Translation gives CASSQLKGGPGELFF.

This chain uses TRBV5-1 with TRBJ1-2; 9 positions match TRBD1. Trimming at V came to 4 bases and at J to 3 bases, leaving 7 bases not matched to a gene. There are 15 residues in the CDR3. CDR1 and CDR2 from the germline V gene are SGHRS and YFSETQ. CDR3 coding DNA: TGCGCCAGCAGCCCCCGGGACAGGGAATACTATGGCTACACCTTC. Residues: CASSPRDREYYGYTF.

The chain couples TRBV5-1 to TRBJ2-1; D is uncertain. The CDR3 is 13 amino acids. The V gene lost 0 bases and the J gene lost 8 bases, with 9 bases spanning the gap. CDR1 is SGHRS, CDR2 YFSETQ, per germline. CDR3 nucleotides: TGCGCCAGCAGCTTGGACAGTAACTATGAGCAGTTCTTC. It encodes CASSLDSNYEQFF.

This clone has more than one count but fewer than ten. The chain employs TRBV7-9 and TRBJ1-5; no reliable D call. Germline V gene data show CDR1 as SEHNR and CDR2 as FQNEAQ (reference sequence). Trimming pared 3 bases from V and 5 bases from J, leaving 5 bases between. This CDR3 is 12 amino acids long. CDR3 sequence: CASSFGDQPQHF. The CDR3 DNA reads TGTGCCAGCAGCTTCGGGGATCAGCCCCAGCATTTT.